The TCR beta chain described here comes from a study of blood T cell repertoires in COVID-19. Study details: COVID-19 samples from acute and convalescent phases originated in the United States, Italy and Spain.

The length of the CDR3 is 12 residues. The germline gives CDR1 SGHRS, CDR2 YFSETQ. With 2 bases clipped from V and 9 bases from J, the junction kept 2 bases outside the gene matches. Under the authors' procedure: Amplifying reference gene primers gave estimates of nucleated cell counts. TCRdb keeps only in-frame clones here, not all; method: immunoSEQ multiplex PCR. The DNA gave D and trimming, while V, J and clone size come from that table. The table records 15,000 to 20,000 clones, 70% to 90% of them present only once. The sequencing input was peripheral blood. This TCR derives from an older man with acute or convalescent COVID-19. The gene calls are TRBV5-1 and TRBJ2-1; 7 bases line up with TRBD2. Here the CDR3 DNA reads TGCGCCAGCAGCTTAGCGGGGTCTGAGCAGTTCTTC. Translation: CASSLAGSEQFF.